These 18 T cell receptor beta chains were all obtained from the same sample, sequenced in a study of shared T cell receptors in the human thymus. Assay used: immunoSEQ multiplex PCR; TCRdb lists only in-frame clones, some missing. The sample has 700,000 or so clones, 75% to 90% seen once. In addition, the sample was reused for a study of human thymus T cells.

Sequencing used thymocytes. The receptors come from a girl less than two years old with a congenital heart defect.

The chain has TRBV28 and TRBJ1-1; D is perhaps TRBD1 (5 bases). The CDR3 is 19 amino acids. Germline V gene lookup returns CDR1 MDHEN and CDR2 SYDVKM. V was shortened by 6 bases and J by 3 bases, with 29 bases between the two germline ends. The CDR3: CASSQTNPRRGGRDTEAFF. DNA of the CDR3: TGTGCCAGCAGCCAAACAAACCCGCGTCGCGGGGGTAGGGACACTGAAGCTTTCTTT. The complete variable domain, with remaining parts taken from reference TRBV28 and TRBJ1-1, reads DVKVTQSSRYLVKRTGEKVFLECVQDMDHENMFWYRQDPGLGLRLIYFSYDVKMKEKGDIPEGYSVSREKKERFSLILESASTNQTSMYLCASSQTNPRRGGRDTEAFFGQGTRLTVV.

This chain uses TRBV4-1 with TRBJ2-5, with unresolved D. V was shortened by 4 bases and J by 5 bases, with 20 bases between the two germline ends. The length of the CDR3 is 16 residues. The germline V gene encodes CDR1 MGHRA and CDR2 YSYEKL. DNA for the CDR3: TGCGCCAGCAGCCCTCGACTCTTTAAAGACTCGGAGACCCAGTACTTC. It codes for CASSPRLFKDSETQYF.

The chain is built from TRBV9 and TRBJ2-1; TRBD1 might be the D (6 bases). The CDR3 is 15 residues long. Germline V gene lookup returns CDR1 SGDLS and CDR2 YYNGEE. The V end was cut by 4 bases, the J end by 0 bases, with 11 bases between. The CDR3 bases are TGTGCCAGCAGCACCACAGGGAGCTCCTACAATGAGCAGTTCTTC. Translating it yields CASSTTGSSYNEQFF. The full variable domain, in which reference TRBV9 and TRBJ2-1 provide the parts outside the CDR3, is DSGVTQTPKHLITATGQRVTLRCSPRSGDLSVYWYQQSLDQGLQFLIQYYNGEERAKGNILERFSAQQFPDLHSELNLSSLELGDSALYFCASSTTGSSYNEQFFGPGTRLTVL.

The chain carries TRBV7-9 and TRBJ2-7, with 7 bases aligning to TRBD2. With V trimmed by 6 bases and J by 0 bases, 8 bases remained unmatched. Germline CDR1 reads SEHNR; CDR2 reads FQNEAQ (reference sequence). CDR3 length: 15 amino acids. CDR3 sequence: CASRSTSASSYEQYF. The CDR3 DNA is TGTGCCAGCAGATCTACTAGCGCAAGCTCCTACGAGCAGTACTTC.

This chain joins TRBV5-1 and TRBJ1-2; 11 bases fit TRBD1. The CDR3 has 15 residues. With 4 bases clipped from V and 4 bases from J, the junction kept 6 bases outside the gene matches. The germline V gene has CDR1 SGHRS and CDR2 YFSETQ. CDR3 DNA: TGCGCCAGCAGCACCCGGGACAGGGGGATCTATGGCTACACCTTC. Translation: CASSTRDRGIYGYTF.

This clone was detected only once. V is TRBV7-2 and J is TRBJ1-2, with 7 bases aligning to TRBD1. The CDR3 sequence is 17 residues long. Losses at the gene ends were 1 base for V and 4 bases for J; bases not matched to a gene: 12. Germline V gene sequence: CDR1 SGHTA, CDR2 FQGNSA. CDR3 loop: CASSLEGGRGLIYGYTF. DNA of the CDR3: TGTGCCAGCAGCTTAGAAGGGGGCAGGGGTCTCATCTATGGCTACACCTTC.

The genes are TRBV6-5 and TRBJ2-1, with 7 nucleotides matching TRBD1. The CDR3 sequence is 15 residues long. Unmatched junction bases numbered 4, after V lost 1 base and J lost 4 bases. Per germline, CDR1 MNHEY and CDR2 SVGAGI. The DNA of the CDR3 is TGTGCCAGCAGTTACTGGGCAGGGGGTTACAATGAGCAGTTCTTC. This encodes CASSYWAGGYNEQFF.

The J gene is TRBJ2-1, the V gene TRBV10-1; 8 nucleotides agree with TRBD1. CDR1 is WNHNN and CDR2 is SYGVQD in the germline V gene (reference sequence). V lost 0 bases, J lost 0 bases, and 4 bases stayed unmatched. The CDR3 contains 17 residues. The CDR3 here is CASSESRTGISYNEQFF. The CDR3, as DNA: TGCGCCAGCAGTGAGTCTCGGACAGGGATCTCCTACAATGAGCAGTTCTTC.

This rearrangement joins TRBV5-1 to TRBJ2-7, with D tentatively TRBD2 (5 bases). The V gene lost 4 bases and the J gene lost 3 bases, with 14 bases spanning the gap. Germline V lookup: CDR1 SGHRS, CDR2 YFSETQ. This CDR3 is 14 amino acids long. The CDR3 region has the DNA TGCGCCAGCAGCACCGGGGTGAGAGGCTACGAGCAGTACTTC. The encoded protein is CASSTGVRGYEQYF.

This clone has only one observation. The V gene is TRBV6-5, the J gene TRBJ1-2, with 7 bases lining up with TRBD1. V shed 2 bases, J shed 6 bases, and the junction held 3 bases outside the gene matches. Germline CDR1 is MNHEY and CDR2 is SVGAGI. CDR3 length: 13 residues. CDR3 sequence: CASSYARGHGYTF. The CDR3 nucleotides read TGTGCCAGCAGTTACGCTAGGGGGCATGGCTACACCTTC.

The chain is built from TRBV6-1 and TRBJ2-1; D possibly corresponds to TRBD2 (5 bases). Germline V gene sequence: CDR1 MNHNS, CDR2 SASEGT. The length of the CDR3 is 16 residues. V was clipped by 1 base and J by 3 bases, with 13 bases between them. The CDR3 here is CASSEGSSADYNEQFF. As DNA, the CDR3 is TGTGCCAGCAGTGAAGGGAGTAGCGCCGACTACAATGAGCAGTTCTTC.

The chain links TRBV2 to TRBJ1-5, with TRBD1 identical over 10 bases. The CDR3 has 16 residues. J was trimmed by 2 bases and V by 6 bases; bases with no gene match: 7. Germline lookup yields CDR1 SNHLY and CDR2 FYNNEI. The CDR3 loop reads CASRFDRGHGNQPQHF. The CDR3 DNA reads TGTGCCAGCAGATTTGACAGGGGGCATGGCAATCAGCCCCAGCATTTT. The whole variable domain, remainder taken from reference TRBV2 and TRBJ1-5, is EPEVTQTPSHQVTQMGQEVILRCVPISNHLYFYWYRQILGQKVEFLVSFYNNEISEKSEIFDDQFSVERPDGSNFTLKIRSTKLEDSAMYFCASRFDRGHGNQPQHFGDGTRLSIL.

This clone appeared a single time. V is TRBV28 and J is TRBJ2-1; 7 bases align to TRBD2. V lost 6 bases and J lost 6; bases outside the gene matches: 32. Looked up from germline, CDR1 is MDHEN and CDR2 is SYDVKM. The length of the CDR3 is 22 residues. The DNA for the CDR3 is TGTGCCAGCAGCAGGGACTACCGGGGTGGAACCGGGCGGATCTCCTACGGCAATGAGCAGTTCTTC. Translation: CASSRDYRGGTGRISYGNEQFF.

The chain employs TRBV6-1 and TRBJ1-6, with D unclear. CDR1 and CDR2 from the germline V gene are MNHNS and SASEGT. Between the trimmed V and J ends, which lost 6 bases and 11 bases, there was a span of 14 bases. This CDR3 has 13 amino acids. Here the CDR3 reads CASSHRRNPPLHF. The CDR3 nucleotides are TGTGCCAGCAGCCACCGGCGGAACCCACCCCTCCACTTT.

V gene TRBV6-5 combines with J gene TRBJ1-2; 8 bases match TRBD1. V gave up 5 bases and J gave up 6 bases; unmatched junction bases: 5. This CDR3 is 13 amino acids long. Germline V CDR1 and CDR2: MNHEY, SVGAGI. CDR3 sequence reads: CASSDRGGNGYTF. The CDR3 nucleotides read TGTGCCAGCAGTGACAGGGGAGGGAATGGCTACACCTTC.

This chain connects TRBV7-8 to TRBJ2-3; 9 bases are shared with TRBD1. This CDR3 has 17 amino acids. V lost 2 bases to trimming and J lost 4 bases; unmatched junction nucleotides: 10. Germline CDR1 and CDR2: SGHVS and FQNEAQ. The CDR3, as DNA: TGTGCCAGCAGCTTAACTGAGCGGACAGGGGTTGCAGATACGCAGTATTTT. Encoded protein: CASSLTERTGVADTQYF. The variable domain in full, completed from reference TRBV7-8 and TRBJ2-3, reads GAGVSQSPRYKVAKRGQDVALRCDPISGHVSLFWYQQALGQGPEFLTYFQNEAQLDKSGLPSDRFFAERPEGSVSTLKIQRTQQEDSAVYLCASSLTERTGVADTQYFGPGTRLTVL.

CDR3 sequence: CASSIERGGNFIFF. The CDR3 DNA sequence: TGTGCCAGCAGCATAGAGCGGGGGGGTAATTTTATTTTCTTC. This chain joins TRBV5-4 and TRBJ2-1, with 10 bases aligning to TRBD2. CDR3 length: 14 amino acids. Unmatched junction bases numbered 14, after V lost 4 bases and J lost 16 bases. Germline loops: CDR1 SGHNT, CDR2 YYREEE (reference sequence). Drawing the rest from reference TRBV5-4 and TRBJ2-1, the complete variable domain is ETGVTQSPTHLIKTRGQQVTLRCSSQSGHNTVSWYQQALGQGPQFIFQYYREEENGRGNFPPRFSGLQFPNYSSELNVNALELDDSALYLCASSIERGGNFIFFGPGTRLTVL.

This clone was counted between two and nine times. The V gene is TRBV19, the J gene TRBJ1-6, with a tentative D call TRBD1 (6 bases). Per germline, CDR1 LNHDA and CDR2 SQIVND (reference sequence). This CDR3 region has 16 residues. Trimming took 6 bases from V and 2 from J, leaving 14 bases between them. CDR3: CASSSNRDTYNSPLHF. CDR3 DNA: TGTGCCAGTAGCTCCAACCGGGACACCTATAATTCACCCCTCCACTTT.